The present entry profiles one T cell receptor (beta chain) with its context. This specimen belongs to a study of shared clonotypes between healthy human individuals. In the sorted-subset replicate PCRs, roughly 210 ng DNA, around 30,000 T cell genomes, was used. Libraries were prepared by immunoSEQ multiplex PCR; TCRdb keeps only in-frame clonotypes and omits some of them. Of over 950,000 clones listed, approximately 80% were seen once; the top ten hold roughly 0.83%. J was trimmed by 9 bases and V by 5 bases; bases with no gene match: 4. CDR1 is SEHNR, CDR2 FQNEAQ, per germline (reference sequence). CDR3 length: 14 residues.

The clonotype comes from a man younger than 35 in good health. Some clones in this sample may be carry-over from other donors' samples. The sequenced sample was memory CD4+ T cells from PBMCs. Subset specified: CD45RA-negative fraction. The chain employs TRBV7-9 and TRBJ2-1, with 13 bases that match TRBD2. In nucleotides, the CDR3 is TGTGCCAGCAGCCGACTAGCGGGAGGCCTTGAGCAGTTCTTC. Its protein is CASSRLAGGLEQFF.